A selection of T cell receptor beta chains follows, all from one sample in a study of human T cells and chemical hapten exposure. In TCRdb, the RACE reads were re-called with MiXCR into one record per CDR3 protein. The sample yields roughly 380,000 distinct CDR3 sequences, about 6% seen once. Here the sequenced sample was whole blood, taken in connection with sensitization to the hapten diphenylcyclopropenone (DPC). All receptors derive from a woman under 30 with alopecia areata. Some clones in this sample may be carry-over from other donors' samples. Each CDR3 is given with its conserved first and last residue. A D gene is named only where the DNA matches it firmly. Not every row has a clone size; where given, it reads once, few, many or a size class.

V: TRBV7-2; J: TRBJ2-5; size: .; D: TRBD1; CDR3: CASSRSNAGGRETQYF; DNA: TGTGCCAGCAGTCGATCCAACGCAGGGGGACGAGAGACCCAGTACTTC
V: TRBV6-1; J: TRBJ2-7; size: .; D: .; CDR3: CASKRGGGGEQYF; DNA: TGTGCCAGCAAAAGAGGGGGAGGTGGCGAGCAGTACTTC
V: TRBV12-3/TRBV12-4; J: TRBJ2-1; size: few; D: TRBD1; CDR3: CASNQGQAASYNEQFF; DNA: TGTGCCAGCAACCAGGGACAGGCCGCCTCCTACAATGAGCAGTTCTTC
V: TRBV5-1; J: TRBJ2-3; size: many; D: .; CDR3: CASSLETEGTDTQYF; DNA: TGCGCCAGCAGCTTGGAGACGGAGGGCACAGATACGCAGTATTTT
V: TRBV12-3/TRBV12-4; J: TRBJ1-5; size: many; D: .; CDR3: CASSPSGRAQHF; DNA: TGTGCCAGCAGCCCCTCCGGAAGAGCCCAGCATTTT
V: TRBV29-1; J: TRBJ2-7; size: few; D: .; CDR3: CSVFPGEGPSYEQYF; DNA: TGCAGCGTTTTTCCAGGGGAGGGGCCCTCCTACGAGCAGTACTTC
V: TRBV7-9; J: TRBJ2-1; size: .; D: .; CDR3: CASSLGSGTYSYNEQFF; DNA: TGTGCCAGCAGCTTAGGTAGTGGGACATACTCCTACAATGAGCAGTTCTTC
V: TRBV29-1; J: TRBJ1-6; size: .; D: .; CDR3: CSVAGGGYNSPLHF; DNA: TGCAGCGTTGCCGGAGGAGGGTATAATTCACCCCTCCACTTT
V: TRBV12-3/TRBV12-4; J: TRBJ1-1; size: .; D: .; CDR3: CASSFGWLTEAFF; DNA: TGTGCCAGCAGTTTTGGTTGGCTCACTGAAGCTTTCTTT
V: TRBV10-3; J: TRBJ2-4; size: many; D: .; CDR3: CAISESLVAKNIQYF; DNA: TGTGCCATCAGTGAGTCTCTAGTAGCCAAAAACATTCAGTACTTC
V: TRBV6-4; J: TRBJ2-1; size: many; D: TRBD1; CDR3: CASSLTGDGNNEQFF; DNA: TGTGCCAGCAGCTTGACAGGGGATGGAAACAATGAGCAGTTCTTC
V: TRBV27; J: TRBJ2-3; size: many; D: .; CDR3: CASSFLRDTQYF; DNA: TGTGCCAGCAGTTTTCTGAGAGATACGCAGTATTTT
V: TRBV27; J: TRBJ2-4; size: .; D: .; CDR3: CASSLPGLLAKNIQYF; DNA: TGTGCCAGCAGTTTACCGGGACTCCTAGCCAAAAACATTCAGTACTTC
V: TRBV4-3; J: TRBJ2-2; size: .; D: .; CDR3: CASSQEQGLRRAGELFF; DNA: TGCGCCAGCAGCCAAGAACAAGGACTGCGGAGGGCCGGGGAGCTGTTTTTT
V: TRBV28; J: TRBJ2-3; size: .; D: .; CDR3: CASRNWGSTDTQYF; DNA: TGTGCCAGCAGGAACTGGGGGAGCACAGATACGCAGTATTTT
V: TRBV28; J: TRBJ1-1; size: many; D: TRBD1; CDR3: CASSHPDRLNTEAFF; DNA: TGTGCCAGCAGTCACCCGGACAGGTTGAACACTGAAGCTTTCTTT
V: TRBV6-4; J: TRBJ2-3; size: .; D: TRBD1; CDR3: CASSDSGGSPQYF; DNA: TGTGCCAGCAGTGACTCAGGGGGCAGTCCGCAGTATTTT
V: TRBV9; J: TRBJ2-7; size: .; D: .; CDR3: CASSVEPRSYEQYF; DNA: TGTGCCAGCAGCGTAGAGCCCCGCAGCTACGAGCAGTACTTC
V: TRBV7-8; J: TRBJ1-2; size: .; D: TRBD1; CDR3: CASSLGSGTESYGYTF; DNA: TGTGCCAGCAGCTTAGGCTCCGGGACAGAGAGCTATGGCTACACCTTC
V: TRBV7-8; J: TRBJ2-3; size: many; D: .; CDR3: CASSLVTRNTDTQYF; DNA: TGTGCCAGCAGCTTAGTTACCAGGAACACAGATACGCAGTATTTT
V: TRBV13; J: TRBJ1-1; size: many; D: TRBD1; CDR3: CASSPIPGTGAMNTEAFF; DNA: TGTGCCAGCAGCCCCATCCCCGGGACAGGGGCCATGAACACTGAAGCTTTCTTT
V: TRBV2; J: TRBJ1-1; size: few; D: .; CDR3: CASSEVVDTEAFF; DNA: TGTGCCAGCAGTGAAGTGGTGGACACTGAAGCTTTCTTT
V: TRBV3-1; J: TRBJ2-3; size: many; D: .; CDR3: CASSQVVFGGVSTDTQYF; DNA: TGTGCCAGCAGCCAAGTCGTTTTTGGAGGGGTGAGCACAGATACGCAGTATTTT
V: TRBV7-9; J: TRBJ1-3; size: .; D: .; CDR3: CASSSDGASGNTIYF; DNA: TGTGCCAGCAGCTCAGACGGGGCCTCTGGAAACACCATATATTTT
V: TRBV29-1; J: TRBJ2-1; size: many; D: TRBD2; CDR3: CSVEIRGVNNEQFF; DNA: TGCAGCGTTGAAATACGGGGGGTTAACAATGAGCAGTTCTTC
V: TRBV4-1; J: TRBJ2-4; size: .; D: .; CDR3: CASSQIPPAGFTKNIQYF; DNA: TGCGCCAGCAGCCAAATCCCGCCGGCGGGGTTCACCAAAAACATTCAGTACTTC
V: TRBV27; J: TRBJ2-7; size: .; D: .; CDR3: CASSLSGQAVFYEQYF; DNA: TGTGCCAGCAGTTTATCGGGCCAGGCCGTATTTTACGAGCAGTACTTC
V: TRBV25-1; J: TRBJ2-7; size: .; D: .; CDR3: CASSEYGTVSYEQYF; DNA: TGTGCCAGCAGTGAATATGGGACTGTTTCCTACGAGCAGTACTTC
V: TRBV10-2; J: TRBJ2-5; size: many; D: .; CDR3: CASSEDRSQETQYF; DNA: TGCGCCAGCAGTGAGGACCGATCACAAGAGACCCAGTACTTC
V: TRBV11-2; J: TRBJ2-7; size: few; D: .; CDR3: CASSWDGYEQYF; DNA: TGTGCCAGCAGTTGGGACGGGTACGAGCAGTACTTC
V: TRBV28; J: TRBJ1-5; size: many; D: TRBD1; CDR3: CASSLHGTVLSQPQHF; DNA: TGTGCCAGCAGTTTACACGGGACAGTCCTTAGTCAGCCCCAGCATTTT
V: TRBV12-3/TRBV12-4; J: TRBJ1-2; size: many; D: TRBD1; CDR3: CASSPTGTDTDGYTF; DNA: TGTGCCAGCAGTCCGACTGGGACAGACACTGATGGCTACACCTTC
V: TRBV6-1; J: TRBJ1-2; size: few; D: .; CDR3: CASSEAEGQPTFYGYTF; DNA: TGTGCCAGCAGTGAAGCGGAGGGGCAGCCAACTTTCTATGGCTACACCTTC
V: TRBV14; J: TRBJ1-2; size: few; D: TRBD1; CDR3: CASSQIAGTEYGYTF; DNA: TGTGCCAGCAGCCAGATAGCCGGGACAGAGTATGGCTACACCTTC
V: TRBV14; J: TRBJ2-2; size: .; D: TRBD1; CDR3: CASSPGTGFWTGELFF; DNA: TGTGCCAGCAGCCCAGGGACAGGGTTTTGGACCGGGGAGCTGTTTTTT
V: TRBV20-1; J: TRBJ2-7; size: .; D: TRBD2; CDR3: CSARDLGAGETYEQYF; DNA: TGCAGTGCTAGAGATCTCGGAGCGGGGGAAACCTACGAGCAGTACTTC
V: TRBV4-2; J: TRBJ2-7; size: few; D: .; CDR3: CASSQEYVSGYSSYEQYF; DNA: TGTGCCAGCAGCCAAGAATACGTGTCGGGGTATAGCTCCTACGAGCAGTACTTC
V: TRBV4-2; J: TRBJ2-3; size: many; D: .; CDR3: CASSRAQAEDTQYF; DNA: TGTGCCAGCAGCCGGGCCCAAGCGGAAGATACGCAGTATTTT
V: TRBV29-1; J: TRBJ1-1; size: many; D: TRBD1; CDR3: CSARDRAAEAFF; DNA: TGCAGCGCGAGGGACAGGGCAGCTGAAGCTTTCTTT
V: TRBV4-2; J: TRBJ2-1; size: few; D: .; CDR3: CASSQGRYAEENEQFF; DNA: TGTGCCAGCAGCCAAGGGCGGTATGCGGAGGAGAATGAGCAGTTCTTC
V: TRBV9; J: TRBJ2-3; size: .; D: TRBD2; CDR3: CASSLPGGADTQYF; DNA: TGTGCCAGCAGCCTACCCGGGGGGGCAGATACGCAGTATTTT
V: TRBV5-5; J: TRBJ1-6; size: many; D: TRBD1; CDR3: CASSLDIGTGASPLHF; DNA: TGTGCCAGCAGCTTGGATATTGGGACAGGGGCTTCACCCCTCCACTTT
V: TRBV7-2; J: TRBJ1-4; size: few; D: .; CDR3: CASSLESSVGGLSEKLFF; DNA: TGTGCCAGCAGCTTAGAGAGTTCGGTCGGGGGGCTTTCGGAAAAACTGTTTTTT
V: TRBV6-1; J: TRBJ1-5; size: .; D: .; CDR3: CASSETVGDQPQHF; DNA: TGTGCCAGCAGTGAGACAGTCGGGGATCAGCCCCAGCATTTT
V: TRBV14; J: TRBJ1-2; size: many; D: .; CDR3: CASSQGGKLGYTF; DNA: TGTGCCAGCAGTCAAGGGGGGAAACTCGGCTACACCTTC
V: TRBV7-9; J: TRBJ1-5; size: many; D: .; CDR3: CASSLSRQPQHF; DNA: TGTGCCAGCAGCTTGTCACGTCAGCCCCAGCATTTT
V: TRBV27; J: TRBJ2-7; size: many; D: TRBD2; CDR3: CAAGGAYEQYF; DNA: TGTGCCGCGGGAGGGGCCTACGAGCAGTACTTC
V: TRBV6-5; J: TRBJ2-3; size: .; D: TRBD2; CDR3: CASRISGALPDTQYF; DNA: TGTGCCAGCAGGATAAGCGGGGCCCTCCCAGATACGCAGTATTTT
V: TRBV4-1; J: TRBJ2-3; size: few; D: TRBD2; CDR3: CASSQGRASGVGNTQYF; DNA: TGCGCCAGCAGCCAAGGAAGGGCTAGCGGGGTTGGGAATACGCAGTATTTT
V: TRBV12-5; J: TRBJ2-3; size: few; D: .; CDR3: CASGFTEEDTQYF; DNA: TGTGCTAGTGGTTTTACCGAGGAGGATACGCAGTATTTT
V: TRBV5-6; J: TRBJ2-3; size: many; D: TRBD1; CDR3: CASSWEDRAEGTDTQYF; DNA: TGTGCCAGCAGCTGGGAGGACAGGGCAGAGGGCACAGATACGCAGTATTTT
V: TRBV20-1; J: TRBJ1-1; size: .; D: TRBD1; CDR3: CSGNDRANTEAFF; DNA: TGCAGTGGTAATGACAGGGCAAACACTGAAGCTTTCTTT
V: TRBV25-1; J: TRBJ2-7; size: few; D: .; CDR3: CASSVRASYEQYF; DNA: TGTGCCAGCAGTGTCCGGGCATCCTACGAGCAGTACTTC
V: TRBV12-3/TRBV12-4; J: TRBJ1-3; size: .; D: .; CDR3: CASRRQQISGNTIYF; DNA: TGTGCCAGCAGACGCCAACAGATTTCTGGAAACACCATATATTTT
V: TRBV6-5; J: TRBJ2-4; size: few; D: .; CDR3: CASSYAGPTLAKNIQYF; DNA: TGTGCCAGCAGTTACGCCGGGCCCACCCTAGCCAAAAACATTCAGTACTTC